What follows are 32 T cell receptor beta chains derived from one specimen sequenced in a study of T cells in Graves' hyperthyroidism and ophthalmopathy. The source material, RNA transcripts, was used to amplify TCR beta CDR3 regions. The TCR CDR3 was amplified in a first-round RT-PCR using the HTBI primer set. MiXCR, applied by TCRdb to the multiplex PCR reads, yields one record per CDR3 protein. The sample includes about 520,000 distinct CDR3 sequences, about 24% of them seen just once. Sample: blood. The receptors shown here come from a woman under 40 with Graves' ophthalmopathy.

The table lists this clonotype with many counts. This chain links TRBV14 with TRBJ2-6, with TRBD2 matching over 11 bases. V gave up 4 bases and J gave up 0 bases; unmatched junction bases: 2. This CDR3 contains 17 residues. Germline V lookup: CDR1 SGHDN, CDR2 FVKESK. The CDR3 bases are TGTGCCAGCAGCCGACTAGCGGGGCCCTCTGGGGCCAACGTCCTGACTTTC. Its protein is CASSRLAGPSGANVLTF.

This rearrangement joins TRBV12-3 or TRBV12-4 to TRBJ2-7; 10 bases line up with TRBD2. Germline trimming cut 5 bases from V and 6 bases from J; bases unmatched to any gene: 4. This CDR3 comprises 13 residues. The CDR3 loop reads CASSKREGREQYF. CDR3 nucleotide sequence: TGTGCCAGCAGTAAGCGGGAGGGCCGCGAGCAGTACTTC.

This chain joins TRBV29-1 and TRBJ2-7, with 7 bases identical to TRBD1. The ends lost 5 bases at V and 5 bases at J; junction bases unmatched: 12. The CDR3 is made up of 14 amino acids. Germline values: CDR1 SQVTM, CDR2 ANQGSEA. DNA of the CDR3: TGCAGCGTTACTGTGACAGGGAAGGGAGACGAGCAGTACTTC. Protein: CSVTVTGKGDEQYF.

This clonotype was seen at least ten times. The genes are TRBV19 and TRBJ2-6; TRBD1 aligns across 7 bases. The V gene end was trimmed by 6 bases and the J gene end by 1 base; junction bases not matched to a gene: 9. The CDR3 has 17 amino acids. The germline CDR1 and CDR2 sequences are LNHDA and SQIVND (reference sequence). For the CDR3, the DNA is TGTGCCAGTAGACCGACAGGGATGTTTTCTGGGGCCAACGTCCTGACTTTC. Encoded protein: CASRPTGMFSGANVLTF.

This clonotype was observed at least ten times. The V and J genes are TRBV19 and TRBJ1-1; 11 nucleotides align to TRBD1. CDR1 and CDR2 from the germline V gene are LNHDA and SQIVND (reference sequence). The CDR3 spans 15 residues. The V gene end was trimmed by 8 bases and the J gene end by 3 bases; junction bases not matched to a gene: 8. CDR3 nucleotides: TGTGCCAGTTCCGACGGGACAGGGGGGCACACTGAAGCTTTCTTT. It codes for CASSDGTGGHTEAFF.

This clonotype was detected many times. The chain joins TRBV4-1 to TRBJ2-5, with D perhaps TRBD1 (5 bases). Germline V lookup: CDR1 MGHRA, CDR2 YSYEKL. The CDR3 loop spans 14 amino acids. V dropped 0 bases and J dropped 3 bases, with 8 bases sitting between them. The CDR3 loop reads CASSQEGLEETQYF. CDR3 sequence (DNA): TGCGCCAGCAGCCAAGAGGGGCTGGAAGAGACCCAGTACTTC.

The genes are TRBV29-1 and TRBJ1-2; 7 nucleotides match TRBD1. The V segment lost 4 bases and the J segment 4 bases; nucleotides outside the gene matches: 3. Germline-derived CDR1 and CDR2 are SQVTM and ANQGSEA. The CDR3 is made up of 12 amino acids. In nucleotides, the CDR3 is TGCAGCGTTGCCGGGACAGCCTATGGCTACACCTTC. This translates into CSVAGTAYGYTF.

This clonotype was seen repeatedly, ten times or more. This chain uses TRBV7-9 with TRBJ2-5, with D maybe TRBD1 (5 bases). This CDR3 region has 12 residues. Trimming left V 11 bases short and J 2 bases short, with 12 bases between. CDR1 is SEHNR, CDR2 FQNEAQ, per germline (reference sequence). The DNA of the CDR3 is TGTGCCGTGGGGCAGGGACAAGAGACCCAGTACTTC. As protein: CAVGQGQETQYF. Based on the CDR3 plus reference TRBV7-9 and TRBJ2-5, the full variable domain is DTGVSQNPRHKITKRGQNVTFRCDPISEHNRLYWYRQTLGQGPEFLTYFQNEAQLEKSRLLSDRFSAERPKGSFSTLEIQRTEQGDSAMYLCAVGQGQETQYFGPGTRLLVL.

This clonotype has ten or more counts. This chain uses TRBV2 with TRBJ2-2; weak D call: TRBD2 (6 bases). There are 16 residues in the CDR3. Germline V gives CDR1 SNHLY, CDR2 FYNNEI. The germline V and J ends were trimmed by 7 bases and 4 bases, with 19 bases remaining between them. CDR3 nucleotide sequence: TGTGCCAGCACGGGGAACCTCGAGCGGGCCACCGGGGAGCTGTTTTTT. It codes for CASTGNLERATGELFF. Together with reference TRBV2 and TRBJ2-2, the CDR3 gives the full variable domain: EPEVTQTPSHQVTQMGQEVILRCVPISNHLYFYWYRQILGQKVEFLVSFYNNEISEKSEIFDDQFSVERPDGSNFTLKIRSTKLEDSAMYFCASTGNLERATGELFFGEGSRLTVL.

Ten or more counts support this clonotype. The chain couples TRBV30 to TRBJ1-1, with D unresolved. In germline, CDR1 is GTSNPN, CDR2 SVGIG (reference sequence). V was shortened by 2 bases and J by 11 bases, with 9 bases between the two germline ends. This CDR3 has 10 residues. The CDR3 bases are TGTGCCTGGAGTACCCGCCGGGCTTTCTTT. Amino acid sequence: CAWSTRRAFF.

This clonotype was seen ten or more times. The chain has TRBV12-3 or TRBV12-4 and TRBJ1-1, with TRBD1 as a possible D gene (5 bases). This CDR3 has 12 residues. V gave up 3 bases and J gave up 7 bases, with 9 bases separating them. CDR3 coding DNA: TGTGCCAGCAGTTTGGGGGGTAGTGAAGCTTTCTTT. Encoded protein: CASSLGGSEAFF.

This clonotype was observed at least ten times. V usage is TRBV20-1 and J usage is TRBJ1-1; D gene ambiguous. Germline V gene sequence: CDR1 DFQATT, CDR2 SNEGSKA (reference sequence). The ends were cut back, 3 bases at V and 5 bases at J, with 10 bases in the middle. This CDR3 contains 12 residues. CDR3 DNA: TGCAGTGCTAGTTTGGCTGGGACTGAAGCTTTCTTT. The encoded protein is CSASLAGTEAFF.

At least ten counts were recorded for this clonotype. This sequence joins TRBV15 and TRBJ2-7; D gene uncertain. Trimming took 6 bases from V and 4 from J, leaving 16 bases between them. This CDR3 region has 14 residues. Germline V lookup: CDR1 LNHNV, CDR2 YYDKDF (reference sequence). The DNA of the CDR3 is TGTGCCACCAGTTCACCCTTGAACGTGTACGAGCAGTACTTC. Its protein product is CATSSPLNVYEQYF. Filled out from reference TRBV15 and TRBJ2-7, the complete variable domain reads DAMVIQNPRYQVTQFGKPVTLSCSQTLNHNVMYWYQQKSSQAPKLLFHYYDKDFNNEADTPDNFQSRRPNTSFCFLDIRSPGLGDTAMYLCATSSPLNVYEQYFGPGTRLTVT.

This clonotype was detected only a few times. The CDR3 region has the DNA TGTGCCAGCAGTTACGAGTCGCAACAAGAGACCCAGTACTTC. Its translation is CASSYESQQETQYF. The chain combines TRBV6-2 or TRBV6-3 with TRBJ2-5; D unresolved. Per the germline V gene, CDR1 is MNHEY and CDR2 is SVGEGT. This CDR3 is built from 14 residues. V was clipped by 2 bases and J by 2 bases, with 9 bases between them.

There are many counts of this clonotype. The chain joins TRBV2 to TRBJ2-7; 9 positions match TRBD2. The V gene end was trimmed by 5 bases and the J gene end by 0 bases; junction bases not matched to a gene: 5. In germline, CDR1 is SNHLY, CDR2 FYNNEI. The CDR3 contains 15 residues. In DNA, the CDR3 is TGTGCCAGCAGTTTAGCGGGGGCCCGCTCCTACGAGCAGTACTTC. It translates to CASSLAGARSYEQYF.

This clonotype was seen a handful of times. The chain carries TRBV6-1 and TRBJ1-5; the D gene is possibly TRBD1 (5 bases). Trimming left V 8 bases short and J 5 bases short, with 16 bases between. CDR1 MNHNS and CDR2 SASEGT come from the germline V gene. CDR3 length: 14 residues. CDR3 amino acids: CASVGGARDQPQHF. The CDR3 coding sequence is TGTGCCAGCGTCGGTGGGGCCAGGGATCAGCCCCAGCATTTT.

In its sample, this clonotype was seen many times. This chain connects TRBV7-8 to TRBJ1-2; D is undetermined. The V end lost 1 base, the J end lost 2 bases, and 17 bases lay between the germline ends. CDR3 length: 17 residues. Germline loops: CDR1 SGHVS, CDR2 FQNEAQ. CDR3 DNA sequence: TGTGCCAGCAGCTTAGGACGAGTTCGGCCGACCAACTATGGCTACACCTTC. This encodes CASSLGRVRPTNYGYTF.

The chain uses TRBV28 and TRBJ1-1, with TRBD1 as a possible D gene (5 bases). This CDR3 comprises 14 residues. The V end was cut by 2 bases, the J end by 5 bases, with 12 bases between. The germline V gene has CDR1 MDHEN and CDR2 SYDVKM. The CDR3 sequence: CASSLGAARTEAFF. In DNA form, the CDR3 reads TGTGCCAGCAGTTTAGGGGCGGCGCGGACTGAAGCTTTCTTT. Full variable domain (remainder filled in from reference TRBV28 and TRBJ1-1): DVKVTQSSRYLVKRTGEKVFLECVQDMDHENMFWYRQDPGLGLRLIYFSYDVKMKEKGDIPEGYSVSREKKERFSLILESASTNQTSMYLCASSLGAARTEAFFGQGTRLTVV.

There are many counts of this clonotype. The chain couples TRBV4-1 to TRBJ1-1; a possible D gene is TRBD1 (6 bases). Trimming cost V 1 base and J 7 bases, with 13 bases left between them. The CDR3 loop spans 14 amino acids. The germline V gene encodes CDR1 MGHRA and CDR2 YSYEKL. CDR3 in DNA: TGCGCCAGCAGCCAAGGGTCAGGGGCGGATGAAGCTTTCTTT. Encoded protein: CASSQGSGADEAFF.

This clonotype was picked up many times. The chain recombines TRBV6-5 with TRBJ2-7; 11 bases align to TRBD1. V shed 4 bases, J shed 6 bases, and the junction held 5 bases outside the gene matches. This CDR3 is built from 14 residues. Germline-derived CDR1 and CDR2 are MNHEY and SVGAGI. The CDR3 region has the DNA TGTGCCAGCAGTTCGGGGACAGGGGGAGGCGAGCAGTACTTC. Its protein is CASSSGTGGGEQYF.

This clonotype was seen only a few times. This chain links TRBV7-8 with TRBJ2-7, with 10 bases aligning to TRBD2. Looked up from germline, CDR1 is SGHVS and CDR2 is FQNEAQ. This CDR3 contains 16 residues. V was clipped by 5 bases and J by 0 bases; unmatched bases: 7. CDR3: CASSTASGGFSYEQYF. Written as DNA, the CDR3 is TGTGCCAGCAGCACGGCTAGCGGGGGTTTCTCCTACGAGCAGTACTTC. The full variable domain, rest sourced from reference TRBV7-8 and TRBJ2-7, is GAGVSQSPRYKVAKRGQDVALRCDPISGHVSLFWYQQALGQGPEFLTYFQNEAQLDKSGLPSDRFFAERPEGSVSTLKIQRTQQEDSAVYLCASSTASGGFSYEQYFGPGTRLTVT.

This clonotype appeared many times. V and J are TRBV7-2 and TRBJ2-7, with D perhaps TRBD1 (5 bases). Trimming left V 1 base short and J 3 bases short, with 10 bases between. There are 14 residues in the CDR3. Germline CDR1 is SGHTA and CDR2 is FQGNSA. CDR3 DNA: TGTGCCAGCAGCTTAGATAGGGGCCTCTACGAGCAGTACTTC. It codes for CASSLDRGLYEQYF.

The chain joins TRBV2 to TRBJ2-7; D remains ambiguous. The CDR3 sequence is 15 residues long. The germline V and J ends were trimmed by 3 bases and 1 base, with 13 bases remaining between them. CDR1 is SNHLY and CDR2 is FYNNEI in the germline V gene. The CDR3 DNA is TGTGCCAGCAGTGACGGAGCGTCTCCTTCCTACGAGCAGTACTTC. This encodes CASSDGASPSYEQYF.

There are many counts of this clonotype. This chain joins TRBV6-5 and TRBJ1-2; tentatively, D is TRBD1 (5 bases). Germline CDR1 is MNHEY and CDR2 is SVGAGI. The V end lost 3 bases, the J end lost 7 bases, and 12 bases lay between the germline ends. The CDR3 totals 13 residues. The DNA for the CDR3 is TGTGCCAGCAGTTATATACAGGCGGGTGGCTACACCTTC. It codes for CASSYIQAGGYTF.

There are many counts of this clonotype. V is TRBV7-9 and J is TRBJ1-5; D is uncertain. The CDR3 runs to 15 residues. CDR1 SEHNR and CDR2 FQNEAQ come from the germline V gene (reference sequence). V was cut by 1 base and J by 2 bases, with 9 bases left in between. Here the CDR3 reads CASSLEGLGNQPQHF. The CDR3 nucleotides read TGTGCCAGCAGCTTAGAGGGCCTCGGCAATCAGCCCCAGCATTTT.

The genes are TRBV12-3 or TRBV12-4 and TRBJ2-4; possible D gene TRBD2, 5 bases. The CDR3 extends over 15 amino acids. Trimming removed 1 base at V and 5 bases at J, with 12 bases between. The CDR3 here is CASSLVGGFENIQYF. In DNA form, the CDR3 reads TGTGCCAGCAGTTTAGTAGGAGGTTTCGAAAACATTCAGTACTTC.

This sequence joins TRBV24-1 and TRBJ1-1; maybe TRBD1 (6 bases). The CDR3 consists of 13 residues. Germline V lookup: CDR1 KGHDR, CDR2 SFDVKD. Deletions cut 7 bases from V and 5 bases from J, with 13 bases between. CDR3: CATRHRVGTEAFF. CDR3 nucleotide sequence: TGTGCCACCAGACACAGGGTTGGGACTGAAGCTTTCTTT.

V usage is TRBV29-1 and J usage is TRBJ1-5; tentative D call: TRBD1 (5 bases). Germline lookup yields CDR1 SQVTM and CDR2 ANQGSEA. The germline V and J ends were trimmed by 4 bases and 3 bases, with 10 bases remaining between them. The CDR3 is made up of 13 amino acids. The CDR3 nucleotides read TGCAGCGTTGCCGGGACGCACAATCAGCCCCAGCATTTT. It is translated as CSVAGTHNQPQHF.

This clonotype appeared many times. The chain carries TRBV27 and TRBJ2-4; 10 bases map to TRBD2. The CDR3 is 14 residues long. The V gene end was trimmed by 5 bases and the J gene end by 9 bases; junction bases not matched to a gene: 7. CDR1 and CDR2 from the germline V gene are MNHEY and SMNVEV (reference sequence). In DNA, the CDR3 is TGTGCCAGCAGTGAACTAGCGGGACGGGGCATTCAGTACTTC. Translation: CASSELAGRGIQYF.

This clonotype was picked up many times. V and J are TRBV27 and TRBJ2-7, with D maybe TRBD1 (5 bases). The CDR3 is made up of 15 amino acids. Trimming took 2 bases from V and 0 from J, leaving 11 bases between them. The V gene's germline CDR1 is MNHEY and CDR2 SMNVEV (reference sequence). The CDR3 region is CASSLGLDTSYEQYF. CDR3 DNA sequence: TGTGCCAGCAGTTTAGGGCTGGACACCTCCTACGAGCAGTACTTC.

There are many counts of this clonotype. V is TRBV24-1 and J is TRBJ1-5; weak D call: TRBD1 (6 bases). The ends were cut back, 2 bases at V and 11 bases at J, with 9 bases in the middle. CDR3 length: 12 residues. Germline-derived CDR1 and CDR2 are KGHDR and SFDVKD. CDR3 in DNA: TGTGCCACCAGTGATTGGGGGCTGGCCCAGCATTTT. Protein: CATSDWGLAQHF.

The chain recombines TRBV13 with TRBJ1-2, with TRBD1 identical over 10 bases. The V segment lost 4 bases and the J segment 5 bases; nucleotides outside the gene matches: 4. The CDR3 is 14 amino acids. The germline V gene has CDR1 PRHDT and CDR2 FYEKMQ (reference sequence). The CDR3 DNA sequence: TGTGCCAGCAGCTCAGACAGGGGGCGGTATGGCTACACCTTC. Protein sequence: CASSSDRGRYGYTF.